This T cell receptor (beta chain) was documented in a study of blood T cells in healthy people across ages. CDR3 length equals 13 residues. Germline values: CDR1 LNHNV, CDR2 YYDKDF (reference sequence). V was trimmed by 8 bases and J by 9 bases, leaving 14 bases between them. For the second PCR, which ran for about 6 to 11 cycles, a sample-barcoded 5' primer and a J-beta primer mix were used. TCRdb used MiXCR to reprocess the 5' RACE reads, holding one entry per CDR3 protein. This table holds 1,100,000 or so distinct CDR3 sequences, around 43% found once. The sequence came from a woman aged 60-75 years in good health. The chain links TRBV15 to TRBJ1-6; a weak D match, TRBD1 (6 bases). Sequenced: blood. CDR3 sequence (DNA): TGTGCCACCGGGGGGCTGGGTGGTTCACCCCTCCACTTT. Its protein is CATGGLGGSPLHF.